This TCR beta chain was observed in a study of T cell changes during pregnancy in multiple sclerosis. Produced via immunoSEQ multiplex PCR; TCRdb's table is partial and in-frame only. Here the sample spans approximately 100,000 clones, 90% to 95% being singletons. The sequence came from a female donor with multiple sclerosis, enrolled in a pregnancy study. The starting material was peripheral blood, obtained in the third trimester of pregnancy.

The CDR3 sequence: CASSDLGQKGNNEQFF. The CDR3 coding sequence is TGTGCCAGCAGTGATTTAGGACAGAAGGGTAACAATGAGCAGTTCTTC. V usage is TRBV25-1 and J usage is TRBJ2-1; maybe TRBD1 (6 bases). Germline lookup yields CDR1 MGHDK and CDR2 SYGVNS. The CDR3 runs 16 residues. Deletions cut 3 bases from V and 5 bases from J, with 17 bases between.